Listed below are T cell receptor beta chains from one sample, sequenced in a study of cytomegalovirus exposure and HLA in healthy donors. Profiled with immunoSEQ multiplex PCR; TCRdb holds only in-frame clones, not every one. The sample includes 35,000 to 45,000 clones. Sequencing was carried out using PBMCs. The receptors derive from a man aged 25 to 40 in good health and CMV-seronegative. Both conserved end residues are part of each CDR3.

cdr3_aa: CASSELTGYGYTF; v_call: TRBV25-1; j_call: TRBJ1-2
cdr3_aa: CASSTGGHGYTF; v_call: TRBV19; j_call: TRBJ1-2
cdr3_aa: CASSLGSSGSTDTQYF; v_call: TRBV11-3; j_call: TRBJ2-3
cdr3_aa: CASRREQGWWPQHF; v_call: TRBV6-5; j_call: TRBJ1-5
cdr3_aa: CATKGGPSNQPQHF; v_call: TRBV6-5; j_call: TRBJ1-5
cdr3_aa: CASSLEGARGTEAFF; v_call: TRBV5-4; j_call: TRBJ1-1
cdr3_aa: CASSERAGDTDTQYF; v_call: TRBV6-4; j_call: TRBJ2-3
cdr3_aa: CASFRDRGDEQFF; v_call: TRBV5-6; j_call: TRBJ2-1
cdr3_aa: CASMGVLSYEQYF; v_call: TRBV6-1; j_call: TRBJ2-7
cdr3_aa: CASSVGGAGTKNTEAFF; v_call: TRBV25-1; j_call: TRBJ1-1
cdr3_aa: CASGRDRGTDTQYF; v_call: TRBV9; j_call: TRBJ2-3
cdr3_aa: CASSPTLDNEQFF; v_call: TRBV4-2; j_call: TRBJ2-1
cdr3_aa: CASSMRNRGNQPQHF; v_call: TRBV19; j_call: TRBJ1-5
cdr3_aa: CASSSVTSGAGQFF; v_call: TRBV27; j_call: TRBJ2-1
cdr3_aa: CASSRTGGNQPQHF; v_call: TRBV7-2; j_call: TRBJ1-5
cdr3_aa: CASTSARGANTGELFF; v_call: TRBV6-6; j_call: TRBJ2-2
cdr3_aa: CASSHYGEADTQYF; v_call: TRBV5-8; j_call: TRBJ2-3
cdr3_aa: CASSKYRGEQFF; v_call: TRBV7-6; j_call: TRBJ2-1
cdr3_aa: CASRLAGGFDEQFF; v_call: TRBV6-6; j_call: TRBJ2-1
cdr3_aa: CASSRTGNNQPQHF; v_call: TRBV5-1; j_call: TRBJ1-5
cdr3_aa: CASSDDVGGDEQYF; v_call: TRBV2; j_call: TRBJ2-7
cdr3_aa: CASSDPTIPPGLAKNIQYF; v_call: TRBV10-2; j_call: TRBJ2-4
cdr3_aa: CASSESPAANEQYF; v_call: TRBV10-2; j_call: TRBJ2-7
cdr3_aa: CASSESSQPQHF; v_call: TRBV10-1; j_call: TRBJ1-5
cdr3_aa: CASSSGQLNTEAFF; v_call: TRBV5-1; j_call: TRBJ1-1
cdr3_aa: CATSRDQQGASGYTF; v_call: TRBV15; j_call: TRBJ1-2
cdr3_aa: CASTGGPFKETQYF; v_call: TRBV6-1; j_call: TRBJ2-5
cdr3_aa: CATRSTGGAGGYTF; v_call: TRBV15; j_call: TRBJ1-2
cdr3_aa: CASSQVVGDSEAFF; v_call: TRBV4-1; j_call: TRBJ1-1
cdr3_aa: CASLEAGGVWETQYF; v_call: TRBV5-1; j_call: TRBJ2-5
cdr3_aa: CASSQGGGGNQPQHF; v_call: TRBV4-1; j_call: TRBJ1-5
cdr3_aa: CASSLAALGSGRVGQFF; v_call: TRBV5-1; j_call: TRBJ2-1
cdr3_aa: CASSPRQENYEQYF; v_call: TRBV4-1; j_call: TRBJ2-7
cdr3_aa: CASRALAGVGEQYF; v_call: TRBV5-1; j_call: TRBJ2-7
cdr3_aa: CASSVTGHLNTEAFF; v_call: TRBV6-5; j_call: TRBJ1-1
cdr3_aa: CASSEQRTNEKLFF; v_call: TRBV6-5; j_call: TRBJ1-4
cdr3_aa: CASQYGQSSSYEQYF; v_call: TRBV19; j_call: TRBJ2-7
cdr3_aa: CASSQRAGGSYNEQFF; v_call: TRBV4-3; j_call: TRBJ2-1
cdr3_aa: CASKPDGISYEQYF; v_call: TRBV6-1; j_call: TRBJ2-7
cdr3_aa: CASGLVFPGSYEQYF; v_call: TRBV12-5; j_call: TRBJ2-7
cdr3_aa: CASSLDIPTEAFF; v_call: TRBV5-4; j_call: TRBJ1-1
cdr3_aa: CATEETSGLDEQYF; v_call: TRBV15; j_call: TRBJ2-7
cdr3_aa: CATVYWTGELFF; v_call: TRBV6-5; j_call: TRBJ2-2
cdr3_aa: CASSLWEGVLQPEF; v_call: TRBV7-2; j_call: TRBJ2-7
cdr3_aa: CASSLEFQETQYF; v_call: TRBV18; j_call: TRBJ2-5
cdr3_aa: CASSDSGGNSPLHF; v_call: TRBV6-4; j_call: TRBJ1-6
cdr3_aa: CSVPGWGRYEQFF; v_call: TRBV29-1; j_call: TRBJ2-1
cdr3_aa: CASRAGGASEQYF; v_call: TRBV27; j_call: TRBJ2-7
cdr3_aa: CASKGRGNFQPQHF; v_call: TRBV19; j_call: TRBJ1-5
cdr3_aa: CASSPTPGGNQPQHF; v_call: TRBV6-1; j_call: TRBJ1-5
cdr3_aa: CASSITPHSGEQFF; v_call: TRBV7-9; j_call: TRBJ2-1
cdr3_aa: CASSLDRGPYEQYF; v_call: TRBV7-3; j_call: TRBJ2-7